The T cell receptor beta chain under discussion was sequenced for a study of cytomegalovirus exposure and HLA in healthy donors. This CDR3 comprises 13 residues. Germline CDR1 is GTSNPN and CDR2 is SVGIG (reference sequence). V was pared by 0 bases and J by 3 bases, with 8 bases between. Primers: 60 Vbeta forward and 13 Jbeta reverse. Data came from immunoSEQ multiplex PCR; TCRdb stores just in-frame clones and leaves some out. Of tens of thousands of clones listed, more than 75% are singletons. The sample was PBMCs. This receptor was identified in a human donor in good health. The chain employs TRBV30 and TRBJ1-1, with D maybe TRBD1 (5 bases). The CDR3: CAWSVSGDTEAFF. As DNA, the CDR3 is TGTGCCTGGAGTGTTTCGGGGGACACTGAAGCTTTCTTT.